The 25 T cell receptor beta chains below come from one sample, sequenced in a study of T-cell reconstitution after alpha-beta-depleted transplantation in children. TCRbeta library preparation incorporated unique molecular identifiers. TCRdb independently ran MiXCR on the PCR reads; one entry per CDR3 protein. The sample includes hundreds of thousands of distinct CDR3 sequences, over 10% seen only once; the top ten take 0.79%. The material sequenced was PBMCs, taken before TCRalphabeta/CD19-depleted stem cell transplant. The origin of the receptors is a girl aged 2 to 9 with congenital amegakaryocytic thrombocytopenia, due to receive a stem cell transplant.

The chain joins TRBV27 to TRBJ2-1; 7 nucleotides align to TRBD2. Germline values: CDR1 MNHEY, CDR2 SMNVEV (reference sequence). The CDR3 totals 15 residues. J was trimmed by 8 bases and V by 8 bases; bases with no gene match: 15. This CDR3 reads CASGKEWEGSDEQFF. CDR3 in DNA: TGTGCCAGCGGCAAGGAGTGGGAGGGGAGCGATGAGCAGTTCTTC.

The J gene is TRBJ2-1, the V gene TRBV6-4; TRBD2 aligns across 8 bases. The CDR3 has 16 residues. Germline V lookup: CDR1 MRHNA, CDR2 SNTAGT. V gave up 3 bases and J gave up 5 bases; unmatched junction bases: 9. This CDR3 reads CASSESWTSIHNEQFF. The CDR3 DNA sequence: TGTGCCAGCAGTGAATCTTGGACTAGCATACACAATGAGCAGTTCTTC.

This clonotype was seen only a few times. V usage is TRBV7-9 and J usage is TRBJ2-7; 10 positions match TRBD2. Germline CDR1 and CDR2: SEHNR and FQNEAQ (reference sequence). The CDR3 is made up of 18 amino acids. Trimming cost V 1 base and J 5 bases; bases outside gene matches: 14. CDR3 amino acids: CASSLVASGRAFANEQYF. In DNA, the CDR3 is TGTGCCAGCAGCTTAGTGGCAAGCGGGAGGGCCTTTGCGAACGAGCAGTACTTC.

This clonotype was detected ten times or more. V gene TRBV4-1 combines with J gene TRBJ2-6; 10 nucleotides align to TRBD1. Germline CDR1 MGHRA, CDR2 YSYEKL. V lost 1 base and J lost 0; bases outside the gene matches: 9. There are 20 residues in the CDR3. The CDR3, as DNA: TGCGCCAGCAGCCAAGGGACAGGGGGTGCCCTCCTCTCTGGGGCCAACGTCCTGACTTTC. Translating gives CASSQGTGGALLSGANVLTF.

This clonotype was found once. The J gene is TRBJ2-6, the V gene TRBV10-3; D unclear. Per the germline V gene, CDR1 is ENHRY and CDR2 is SYGVKD. The CDR3 is made up of 15 amino acids. V was shortened by 6 bases and J by 0 bases, with 9 bases between the two germline ends. For the CDR3, the DNA is TGTGCCATCAGGGACGGAAACTCTGGGGCCAACGTCCTGACTTTC. Its protein is CAIRDGNSGANVLTF.

This clonotype came up a few times. The chain combines TRBV7-9 with TRBJ2-7; the D is unclear. Trimming removed 2 bases from V and 3 bases from J, with 5 bases in between. Germline V CDR1 and CDR2: SEHNR, FQNEAQ (reference sequence). The CDR3 extends over 12 amino acids. The CDR3 nucleotides are TGTGCCAGCAGCTTAAACAACTACGAGCAGTACTTC. Amino acids: CASSLNNYEQYF.

This clonotype was picked up many times. The V call is TRBV5-1, the J call TRBJ2-2; TRBD1 is a possible D gene (5 bases). V was cut by 0 bases and J by 4 bases, with 25 bases left in between. Germline loops: CDR1 SGHRS, CDR2 YFSETQ. This CDR3 region has 20 residues. The CDR3, as DNA: TGCGCCAGCAGCTTGGTCCTTGGACACGACGAAAGTTGGGTCACCGGGGAGCTGTTTTTT. Its translation is CASSLVLGHDESWVTGELFF.

Many counts were recorded for this clonotype. CDR3 coding DNA: TGTGCCAGCAGCTTACGGCGCGGTAACTATGGCTACACCTTC. The encoded protein is CASSLRRGNYGYTF. The chain couples TRBV7-2 to TRBJ1-2; D is unclear. Looked up from germline, CDR1 is SGHTA and CDR2 is FQGNSA. V shed 2 bases and J shed 1 base, with 8 bases lying between them. There are 14 residues in the CDR3.

This clonotype has a handful of counts. J is TRBJ2-5 and V is TRBV20-1; TRBD2 might be the D (6 bases). V shed 0 bases and J shed 5 bases, with 16 bases lying between them. The CDR3 is 15 amino acids. CDR1 is DFQATT, CDR2 SNEGSKA, per germline (reference sequence). CDR3 nucleotides: TGCAGTGCTAGAGATGTGCGGAGGGCCCGTGAGACCCAGTACTTC. Translation: CSARDVRRARETQYF.

This chain connects TRBV14 to TRBJ2-2; D not certain. This CDR3 has 13 residues. Trimming removed 8 bases at V and 3 bases at J, with 10 bases between. Germline lookup yields CDR1 SGHDN and CDR2 FVKESK. The CDR3 protein is CASGTLHTGELFF. Written as DNA, the CDR3 is TGTGCCAGCGGAACCTTACACACCGGGGAGCTGTTTTTT.

This clonotype has a count of ten or more. J is TRBJ2-3 and V is TRBV5-6; 7 nucleotides align to TRBD2. Trimming removed 4 bases from V and 1 base from J; junction bases left unmatched: 9. Germline lookup yields CDR1 SGHDT and CDR2 YYEEEE. The CDR3 runs 16 residues. DNA of the CDR3: TGTGCCAGCAGCCCAAACCGGCTAGCGGGCACAGATACGCAGTATTTT. This translates into CASSPNRLAGTDTQYF.

This clonotype has only a few counts. The rearrangement links TRBV10-3 to TRBJ2-1; D call uncertain. Trimming took off 7 bases at V and 8 bases at J, with 15 bases between the two ends. The CDR3 length is 13 residues. In germline, CDR1 is ENHRY, CDR2 SYGVKD. The DNA of the CDR3 is TGTGCCATCACGCGTAGGATGGGCGATGAGCAGTTCTTC. Encoded protein: CAITRRMGDEQFF.

About this clonotype itself: One junction end disagrees with the germline gene, perhaps due to a read error. J is TRBJ2-7 and V is TRBV20-1; a weak D match, TRBD2 (5 bases). The germline V gene has CDR1 DFQATT and CDR2 SNEGSKA (reference sequence). There are 10 residues in the CDR3. CDR3 DNA sequence: TGCAGTACTAGACTCTACGAGCAGTACTTC. Translation gives CSTRLYEQYF.

This clonotype was recorded many times. The chain uses TRBV4-2 and TRBJ2-7, with 10 bases lining up with TRBD2. CDR3 length: 16 amino acids. Germline V gene sequence: CDR1 LGHNA, CDR2 YNFKEQ. Trimming cost V 1 base and J 1 base; bases outside gene matches: 4. CDR3 sequence: CASSQVLAGDSYEQYF. As DNA, the CDR3 is TGTGCCAGCAGCCAAGTTCTAGCGGGAGATTCCTACGAGCAGTACTTC.

This clonotype was seen ten or more times. The CDR3 carries no conserved terminal phenylalanine or tryptophan, so it likely arises from a read error. No DNA is shown, since the ends of the CDR3 on it are uncertain; the CDR3 is the one TCRdb lists. The chain combines TRBV6-5 with TRBJ2-2; the tabulated D call, TRBD2, remains unverified against the DNA. The CDR3 region is 11 residues in length, termini included. Per germline, CDR1 MNHEY and CDR2 SVGAGI. This CDR3 reads CASSPPGGDYL.

This clonotype has just a few counts. The V call is TRBV5-1, the J call TRBJ2-3, with 9 bases aligning to TRBD2. In germline, CDR1 is SGHRS, CDR2 YFSETQ. The ends lost 0 bases at V and 3 bases at J; junction bases unmatched: 5. CDR3 length: 16 amino acids. The CDR3 sequence: CASSLGAGGPTDTQYF. The CDR3 region has the DNA TGCGCCAGCAGCTTGGGGGCGGGAGGGCCGACAGATACGCAGTATTTT.

The gene calls are TRBV4-1 and TRBJ2-7; the D gene is possibly TRBD1 (5 bases). CDR1 is MGHRA, CDR2 YSYEKL, per germline. CDR3 length: 15 amino acids. Trimming took off 3 bases at V and 4 bases at J, with 16 bases between the two ends. The CDR3 DNA reads as TGCGCCAGCAGCCACCCGACAGCGAACTTTTACGAGCAGTACTTC. Its protein product is CASSHPTANFYEQYF.

At least ten counts were recorded for this clonotype. The chain has TRBV7-6 and TRBJ2-7; D gene unclear. The length of the CDR3 is 15 residues. The V gene's germline CDR1 is SGHVS and CDR2 FNYEAQ. Trimming took 1 base from V and 4 from J, leaving 14 bases between them. In DNA, the CDR3 is TGTGCCAGCAGCTTAGAGTCAAGAGTCGGTTACGAGCAGTACTTC. Protein product: CASSLESRVGYEQYF.

The chain employs TRBV7-9 and TRBJ2-1, with 8 bases identical to TRBD2. Germline values: CDR1 SEHNR, CDR2 FQNEAQ (reference sequence). With 7 bases clipped from V and 10 bases from J, the junction kept 12 bases outside the gene matches. The CDR3 has 14 amino acids. CDR3 region: CASIRSGSVREQFF. CDR3 coding DNA: TGTGCCAGCATCCGGAGCGGGAGCGTCCGGGAGCAGTTCTTC.

The V and J genes are TRBV2 and TRBJ2-5; D remains unclear. Germline CDR1 reads SNHLY; CDR2 reads FYNNEI. V lost 3 bases, J lost 1 base, and 9 bases lay in between. The CDR3 is 14 amino acids. CDR3 in DNA: TGTGCCAGCAGTGAGATCCGAGTCCAAGAGACCCAGTACTTC. The encoded protein is CASSEIRVQETQYF.

This clonotype was seen at least ten times. The CDR3 DNA sequence: TGTGCCAGCAGCCCAGGGATGTACCAAGAGACCCAGTACTTC. Its protein is CASSPGMYQETQYF. V gene TRBV12-3 or TRBV12-4 combines with J gene TRBJ2-5; perhaps TRBD1 as D (5 bases). Trimming took 6 bases from V and 0 from J, leaving 11 bases between them. There are 14 residues in the CDR3.

This clonotype showed up just a few times. The chain links TRBV20-1 to TRBJ1-1; 11 bases align to TRBD1. The CDR3 runs 12 residues. Germline V gives CDR1 DFQATT, CDR2 SNEGSKA (reference sequence). J lost 3 bases, V lost 6 bases, and 0 bases had no gene match. This chain's CDR3 is CSADRGHTEAFF. As DNA, the CDR3 is TGCAGTGCGGACAGGGGGCACACTGAAGCTTTCTTT.

V is TRBV6-1 and J is TRBJ2-1; either TRBD1 or TRBD2 may supply D (5 bases each). CDR3 size: 16 residues. V lost 6 bases to trimming and J lost 8 bases, with 23 bases between them. The germline V gene has CDR1 MNHNS and CDR2 SASEGT. CDR3 region: CASSAEGQVGRDEQFF. CDR3 sequence (DNA): TGTGCCAGCAGCGCCGAGGGGCAGGTAGGCCGGGATGAGCAGTTCTTC.

This clonotype was found many times. This sequence joins TRBV15 and TRBJ1-5; weak D call: TRBD1 (5 bases). The CDR3 extends over 14 amino acids. Germline V gives CDR1 LNHNV, CDR2 YYDKDF (reference sequence). The V end lost 1 base, the J end lost 2 bases, and 6 bases lay between the germline ends. Here the CDR3 DNA reads TGTGCCACCAGCAGAGTAGGGGGCAATCAGCCCCAGCATTTT. It yields the protein CATSRVGGNQPQHF.

This clonotype was seen at least ten times. The rearrangement links TRBV10-3 to TRBJ1-5; 7 positions match TRBD1. Germline V gene data show CDR1 as ENHRY and CDR2 as SYGVKD. This CDR3 comprises 12 residues. Trimming removed 8 bases from V and 3 bases from J; junction bases left unmatched: 1. The CDR3 DNA reads as TGTGCCATCGGGACAGACAATCAGCCCCAGCATTTT. It is translated as CAIGTDNQPQHF.